A single TCR beta chain is shown here with its context. The sample belongs to a study of CD8+CD57+ T cells in acquired aplastic anemia. Study as a whole: On average, sorted CD4+ and CD8+ cells gave 3.2 ug of DNA.

Unmatched junction bases numbered 5, after V lost 4 bases and J lost 5 bases. The CDR3 covers 15 residues. Germline CDR1 and CDR2: KGHDR and SFDVKD. Researchers used genomic DNA as the template to profile TCR beta VDJ and CDR3. TCRdb reprocessed the reads with MiXCR, giving one entry per CDR3 protein. Altogether 150,000 to 200,000 distinct CDR3 sequences are present, around 66% being singletons, with the ten largest covering about 45%. The clonotype was recovered from a human donor with severe aplastic anemia or a healthy control (not recorded which). The specimen was sorted CD4+, CD8+, or CD8+CD57+ T cells (not recorded which) from PBMCs. The rearrangement joins TRBV24-1 to TRBJ2-5; TRBD1 aligns across 11 bases. This CDR3 reads CATSERTGGFETQYF. CDR3 bases: TGTGCCACCAGTGAGAGGACAGGGGGCTTCGAGACCCAGTACTTC.